This TCR beta chain comes out of a study of B cell selection in AIRE deficiency. Study-wide results and caveats: Of around 3,700 shared Treg TCRbeta sequences, roughly 32% were healthy-donor-only and 9.3% patient-only. Only TCRbeta was sequenced; 35% to 40% of shared healthy Treg sequences appeared in Tconv.

This clone appeared a single time. Its specificity is not known. Sorting defined conventional CD4 T cells as CD4+CD127+. Control samples were from healthy, unrelated donors. Sequencing used immunoSEQ multiplex PCR; TCRdb keeps in-frame clones, though not all of them. The sample holds about 25,000 clones; around 95% are singletons and the top ten take roughly 0.25%. Germline lookup yields CDR1 SEHNR and CDR2 FQNEAQ (reference sequence). This CDR3 is built from 17 residues. The V end lost 6 bases, the J end lost 6 bases, and 24 bases lay between the germline ends. The V and J genes are TRBV7-9 and TRBJ2-1, with no clear D. The source of this sequence is a human donor in good health. Sequenced sample: CD4+CD127+ conventional T cells sorted from PBMCs. As DNA, the CDR3 is TGTGCCAGCAGTCTTAAACGACCCCTATCGACGGTCAATGAGCAGTTCTTC. Protein sequence: CASSLKRPLSTVNEQFF.